This T cell receptor beta chain was captured by sequencing in a study of T cells in Graves' hyperthyroidism and ophthalmopathy. Study results and caveats: Most thyroid-expanded clonotypes above 0.001 were also found in blood.

Germline loops: CDR1 LGHNA, CDR2 YSLEER. Trimming removed 0 bases from V and 7 bases from J, with 10 bases in between. The length of the CDR3 is 15 residues. This clonotype was observed many times. Its target is unknown. Amplified regions were TCR beta CDR3 sequences from RNA transcripts. First-round RT-PCR of the TCR CDR3 relied on the HTBI primer set. TCRdb ran MiXCR on the multiplex PCR reads and lists one entry per CDR3 protein. This sample yields over 45,000 distinct CDR3 sequences, of which about 52% are seen a single time; 32% belongs to the top ten. The receptor comes from a woman in her fifties or sixties with Graves' hyperthyroidism. V is TRBV4-3 and J is TRBJ1-6, with D possibly TRBD1 on 6 matching bases. The sequenced sample was peripheral blood or thyroid tissue (not recorded which). The CDR3 sequence: CASSQDGDRNSPLHF. The CDR3 region has the DNA TGCGCCAGCAGCCAAGATGGCGACAGGAATTCACCCCTCCACTTT.